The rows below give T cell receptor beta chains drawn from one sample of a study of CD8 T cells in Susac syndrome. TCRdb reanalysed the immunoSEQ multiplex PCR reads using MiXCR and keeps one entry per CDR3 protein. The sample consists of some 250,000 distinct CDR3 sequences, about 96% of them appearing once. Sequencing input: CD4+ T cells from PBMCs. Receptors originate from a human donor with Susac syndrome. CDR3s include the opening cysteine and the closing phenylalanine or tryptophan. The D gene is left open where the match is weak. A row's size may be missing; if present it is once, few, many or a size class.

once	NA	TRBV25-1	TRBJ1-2	TGTGCCAGCAGTGGAGAGGGTGGCTACACCTTC	CASSGEGGYTF
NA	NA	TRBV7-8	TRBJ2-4	TGTGCCAGCAGCTTAGTTGCAGGAGGGGAAAACATTCAGTACTTC	CASSLVAGGENIQYF
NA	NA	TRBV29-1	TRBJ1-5	TGCAGCGTTGCGGGGGGAGGTCAGCCCCAGCATTTT	CSVAGGGQPQHF
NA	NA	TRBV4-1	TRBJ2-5	TGCGCCAGCAGTGCTAAAGGACGGGTCCTCCAACATCAGGAGACCCAGTACTTC	CASSAKGRVLQHQETQYF
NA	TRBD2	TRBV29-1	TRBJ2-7	TGCAGCGTTGATAGCGGGAGCTACGAGCAGTACTTC	CSVDSGSYEQYF
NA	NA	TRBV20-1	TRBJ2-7	TGCAGTGCTAGAGATCAGGTTGGGGGCCTTTACGAGCAGTACTTC	CSARDQVGGLYEQYF
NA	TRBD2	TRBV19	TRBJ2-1	TGTGCCAGTAGTGGTCTAGCGGGAGTTAACAATGAGCAGTTCTTC	CASSGLAGVNNEQFF
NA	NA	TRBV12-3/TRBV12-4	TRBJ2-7	TGTGCCAGCAGGGCCTCCGGGGCGTACGAGCAGTACTTC	CASRASGAYEQYF
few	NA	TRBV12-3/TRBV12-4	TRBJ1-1	TGTGCCAGCAGTTCCCAGGGTACTGAAGCTTTCTTT	CASSSQGTEAFF
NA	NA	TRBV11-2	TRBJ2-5	TGTGCCAGCAGCTTAGGAGGAGTCTACAAAGAGACCCAGTACTTC	CASSLGGVYKETQYF
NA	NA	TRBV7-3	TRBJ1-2	TGTGCCAGCAGCTTAACGGAAGGGGCCGCAGGGAATGGCTACACCTTC	CASSLTEGAAGNGYTF
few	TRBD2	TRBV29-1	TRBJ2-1	TGCAGCGTTACACTAGCGGGCAATGAGCAGTTCTTC	CSVTLAGNEQFF
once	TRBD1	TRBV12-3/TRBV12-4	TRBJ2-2	TGTGCCAGCAGTACAGGGGAGAACACCGGGGAGCTGTTTTTT	CASSTGENTGELFF
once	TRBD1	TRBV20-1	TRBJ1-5	TGCAGTGCTAGGATACAGGGGAATCAGCCCCAGCATTTT	CSARIQGNQPQHF
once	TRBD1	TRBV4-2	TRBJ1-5	TGTGCCAGCAGCCAACGACAGGGCCCCTATAGCAATCAGCCCCAGCATTTT	CASSQRQGPYSNQPQHF
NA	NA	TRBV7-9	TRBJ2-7	TGTGCCAGCAGCCAGGGCACTCCCTACGAGCAGTACTTC	CASSQGTPYEQYF
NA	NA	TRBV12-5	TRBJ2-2	TGTGCTAGTGGTTTGGCCACAGTTTACACCGGGGAGCTGTTTTTT	CASGLATVYTGELFF
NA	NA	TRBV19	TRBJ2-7	TGTGCCACCAGGCGGGGTAGCACCTACGAGCAGTACTTC	CATRRGSTYEQYF
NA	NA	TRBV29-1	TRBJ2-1	TGCAGCGTTAACACCTTGGTCCAGGAGCAGTTCTTC	CSVNTLVQEQFF
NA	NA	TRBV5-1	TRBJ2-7	TGCGCCAGCAGCTTGGAACGGAACTCCTACGAGCAGTACTTC	CASSLERNSYEQYF
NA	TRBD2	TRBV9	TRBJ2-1	TGTGCCAGCAGCGTAGGCGTGCGGGAGGGCCTCAATGAGCAGTTCTTC	CASSVGVREGLNEQFF
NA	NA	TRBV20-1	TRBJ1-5	TGCAGTGCTAGAGAGGAGACAACAGTAGAGCATTTT	CSAREETTVEHF
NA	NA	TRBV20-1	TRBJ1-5	TGCAGTGCTAGAGGGGGCCGAGGTCCCCAGCATTTT	CSARGGRGPQHF
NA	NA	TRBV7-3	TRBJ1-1	TGTGCCAGCAGTGCGCAGGGCATGAACACTGAAGCTTTCTTT	CASSAQGMNTEAFF
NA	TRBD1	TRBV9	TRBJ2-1	TGTGCCAGCAGCCCGCGATGGGGGGACAGGGGGCCTAATGAGCAGTTCTTC	CASSPRWGDRGPNEQFF
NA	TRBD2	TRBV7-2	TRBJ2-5	TGTGCCAGCAGCTCGGTAGCGGGACGGGAGACCCAGTACTTC	CASSSVAGRETQYF
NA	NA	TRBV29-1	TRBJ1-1	TGCAGCGTTGAGCGGGCAGGGAGCACGAACACTGAAGCTTTCTTT	CSVERAGSTNTEAFF
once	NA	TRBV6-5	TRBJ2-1	TGTGCCAGCAGTACCGTGCCCCCCTACAATGAGCAGTTCTTC	CASSTVPPYNEQFF
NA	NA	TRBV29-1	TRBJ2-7	TGCAGCGTTATCGCCCTCCCCGACGAGACCTACGAGCAGTACTTC	CSVIALPDETYEQYF
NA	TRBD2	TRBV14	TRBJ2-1	TGTGCCAGCAGCCATCTTAGGCTAGCGGGAGGGCCTTACAATGAGCAGTTCTTC	CASSHLRLAGGPYNEQFF
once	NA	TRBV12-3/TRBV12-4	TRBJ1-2	TGTGCCAGCGATAAACAGGGAAACTATGGCTACACCTTC	CASDKQGNYGYTF
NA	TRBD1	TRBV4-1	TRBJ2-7	TGCGCCAGCAGCCGAGGTTTTGGGACAGACTACGAGCAGTACTTC	CASSRGFGTDYEQYF
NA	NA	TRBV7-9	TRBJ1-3	TGTGCCAGCAGCCAAGACAGTAACTCTGGAAACACCATATATTTT	CASSQDSNSGNTIYF
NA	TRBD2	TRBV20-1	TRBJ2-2	TGCAGTGCTCCGGGAGGACGCGGGGAGCTGTTTTTT	CSAPGGRGELFF
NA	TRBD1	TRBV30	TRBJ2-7	TGTGCCTGGAGAAACCGGGACAGGGTCTACGAGCAGTACTTC	CAWRNRDRVYEQYF
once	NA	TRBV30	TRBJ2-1	TGTGCCTCCGGCGGGTTCTCCTACAATGAGCAGTTCTTC	CASGGFSYNEQFF
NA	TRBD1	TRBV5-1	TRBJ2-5	TGCGCCAGCAGCCCGGGACAGGGCCAAGAGACCCAGTACTTC	CASSPGQGQETQYF
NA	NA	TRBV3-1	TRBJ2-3	TGTGCCAGCAGCCAAACCCGCACGAATACGCAGTATTTT	CASSQTRTNTQYF
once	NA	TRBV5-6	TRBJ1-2	TGTGCCAGCAGCCGTCGTGACAGGTCAACTAACTATGGCTACACCTTC	CASSRRDRSTNYGYTF
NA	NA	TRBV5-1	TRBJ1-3	TGCGCCAGCAGCTCGGGGCTTCTCTCTGGAAACACCATATATTTT	CASSSGLLSGNTIYF
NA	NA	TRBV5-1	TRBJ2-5	TGCGCCAGCAGACCGACAGTACAAGAGACCCAGTACTTC	CASRPTVQETQYF
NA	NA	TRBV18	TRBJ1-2	TGTGCCAGCTCACCCCGTGCGGACAGCTCCAACTATGGCTACACCTTC	CASSPRADSSNYGYTF
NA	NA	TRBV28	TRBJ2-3	TGTGCCAGCTTTAGCACAGATACGCAGTATTTT	CASFSTDTQYF
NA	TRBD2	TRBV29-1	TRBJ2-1	TGCAGCGTTGAATCGCAGACTAGCGGGAGGCTCTTC	CSVESQTSGRLF